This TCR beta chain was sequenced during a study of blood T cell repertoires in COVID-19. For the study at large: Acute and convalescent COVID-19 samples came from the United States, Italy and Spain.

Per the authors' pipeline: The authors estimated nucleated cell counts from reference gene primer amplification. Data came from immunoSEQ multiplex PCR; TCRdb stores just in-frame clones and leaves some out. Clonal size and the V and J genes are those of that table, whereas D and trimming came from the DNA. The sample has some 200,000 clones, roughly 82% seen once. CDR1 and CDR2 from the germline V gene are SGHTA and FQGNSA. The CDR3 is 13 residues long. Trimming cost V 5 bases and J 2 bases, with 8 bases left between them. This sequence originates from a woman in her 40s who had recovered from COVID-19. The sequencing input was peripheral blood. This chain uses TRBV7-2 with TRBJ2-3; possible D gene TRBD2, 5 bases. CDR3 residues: CASSGGSTDTQYF. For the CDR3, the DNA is TGTGCCAGCAGCGGCGGGTCCACAGATACGCAGTATTTT.